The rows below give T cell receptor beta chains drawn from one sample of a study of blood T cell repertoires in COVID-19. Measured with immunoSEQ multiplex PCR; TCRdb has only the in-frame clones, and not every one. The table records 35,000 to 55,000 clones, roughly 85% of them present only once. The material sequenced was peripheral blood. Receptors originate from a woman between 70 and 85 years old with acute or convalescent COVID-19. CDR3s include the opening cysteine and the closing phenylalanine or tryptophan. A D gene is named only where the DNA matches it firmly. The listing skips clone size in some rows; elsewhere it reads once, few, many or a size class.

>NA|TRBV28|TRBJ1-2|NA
TGTGCCAGCAGTTCGTTATTTAGTACCCCTTTAGTCAGGGATGACTATGGCTACACCTTC
CASSSLFSTPLVRDDYGYTF
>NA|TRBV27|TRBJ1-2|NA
TGTGCCAGCAGTTTAAAGCGGGGCTATAACTATGGCTACACCTTC
CASSLKRGYNYGYTF
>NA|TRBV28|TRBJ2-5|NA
TGTGCCAGCAGATTAACCGGGTCAGTGGAGACCCAGTACTTC
CASRLTGSVETQYF
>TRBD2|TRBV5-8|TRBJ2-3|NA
TGTGCCAGCAGCTCAGGACTAGCGGATATCACAGATACGCAGTATTTT
CASSSGLADITDTQYF
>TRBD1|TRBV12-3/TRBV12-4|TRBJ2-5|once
TGTGCCAGCAGTTTTAGGGGGCCAGAGACCCAGTACTTC
CASSFRGPETQYF
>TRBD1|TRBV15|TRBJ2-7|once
TGTGCCACCAGCAGACGACAGGGGCCCGCCTACGAGCAGTACTTC
CATSRRQGPAYEQYF
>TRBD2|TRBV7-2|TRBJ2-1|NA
TGTGCCAGCAGCGCTACTAGCGGTTCCTACAATGAGCAGTTCTTC
CASSATSGSYNEQFF
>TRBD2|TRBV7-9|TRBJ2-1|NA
TGTGCCAGCAGCCCTCGGACTAGCGGATCTTCCTACAATGAGCAGTTCTTC
CASSPRTSGSSYNEQFF
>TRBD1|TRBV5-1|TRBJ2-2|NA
TGCGCCAGCAGGCCGACAGGGGGTGAAATTTGGAACACCGGGGAGCTGTTTTTT
CASRPTGGEIWNTGELFF
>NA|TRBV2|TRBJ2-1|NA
TGTGCCAGCAGTTTCGGGGAAGCGGAGTACAATGAGCAGTTCTTC
CASSFGEAEYNEQFF
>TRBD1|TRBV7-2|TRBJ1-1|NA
TGTGCCAGCAGCTTTGTAACAGGGGGGAACACTGAAGCTTTCTTT
CASSFVTGGNTEAFF
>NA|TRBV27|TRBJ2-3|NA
TGTGCCAGCAGTTTAAAGGGGGTTCCCACAGATACGCAGTATTTT
CASSLKGVPTDTQYF
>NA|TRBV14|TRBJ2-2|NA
TGTGCCAGCAGCCAAGATAGGGGGACCAACACCGGGGAGCTGTTTTTT
CASSQDRGTNTGELFF
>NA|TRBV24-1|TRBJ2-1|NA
TGTGCCACCAGTGATCCAGACTCACTCTACAATGAGCAGTTCTTC
CATSDPDSLYNEQFF
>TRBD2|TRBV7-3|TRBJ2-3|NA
TGTGCCAGCAGCTTCGGGAGGGGGGATACGCAGTATTTT
CASSFGRGDTQYF
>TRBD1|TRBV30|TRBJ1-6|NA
TGTGCCTGGAGTGTACAGGGGATTTCACCCCTCCACTTT
CAWSVQGISPLHF
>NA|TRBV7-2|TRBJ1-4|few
TGTGCCAGCAGCTTGCAGGGTTGGGGTGAAAAACTGTTTTTT
CASSLQGWGEKLFF
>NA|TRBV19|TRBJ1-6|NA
TGTGCCAGTAGTCCTTCGGGGAGGGGTACCTATAATTCACCCCTCCACTTT
CASSPSGRGTYNSPLHF
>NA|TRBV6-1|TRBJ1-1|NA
TGTGCCAGCAGTGAACGGGTTATGAACACTGAAGCTTTCTTT
CASSERVMNTEAFF
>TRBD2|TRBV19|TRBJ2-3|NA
TGTGCCAGTAGCGAGGGGCTCGGGACTAGGGGGAGTTTT
CASSEGLGTRGSF
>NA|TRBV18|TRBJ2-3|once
TGTGCCAGCTCGCCCCGCTTTGGCGGAAGCACAGATACGCAGTATTTT
CASSPRFGGSTDTQYF
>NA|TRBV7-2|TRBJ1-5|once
TGTGCCAGCAGCCAATTCAAGGGAGGCAATCAGCCCCAGCATTTT
CASSQFKGGNQPQHF
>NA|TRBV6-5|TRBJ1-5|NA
TGTGCCAGCAGTCCTGACATGCTTAACTGGCGCCAGCATTTT
CASSPDMLNWRQHF
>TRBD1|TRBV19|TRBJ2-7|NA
TGTGCCAGTAGTCCCAGGGACAGGAGCTCCTACGAGCAGTACTTC
CASSPRDRSSYEQYF
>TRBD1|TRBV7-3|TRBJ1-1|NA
TGTGCCAGCAGCCCCGGGACAGGCAATGAAGCTTTCTTT
CASSPGTGNEAFF
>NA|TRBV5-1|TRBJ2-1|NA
TGCGCCAGCAGCTTGGCCTTCAGTGAGCAGTTCTTC
CASSLAFSEQFF
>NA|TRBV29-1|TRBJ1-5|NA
TGCAGCGTTGTTATGGGGGCAGGAGATAGCAATCAGCCCCAGCATTTT
CSVVMGAGDSNQPQHF
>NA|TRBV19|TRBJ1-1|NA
TGTGCCAGTAGTATGGGGGGGCGCTGGACTGAAGCTTTCTTT
CASSMGGRWTEAFF
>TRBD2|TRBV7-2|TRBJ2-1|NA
TGTGCCAGCAGCTCACGGACTAGCTTGTTCCAGAATGAGCAGTTCTTC
CASSSRTSLFQNEQFF
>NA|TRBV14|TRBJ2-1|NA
TGTGCCAGCAGCCAACTACGACAGGCCTCCTACAATGAGCAGTTCTTC
CASSQLRQASYNEQFF
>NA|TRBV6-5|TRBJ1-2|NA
TGTGCCAGCAGCCCGGGGGACTATGGCTACACCTTC
CASSPGDYGYTF
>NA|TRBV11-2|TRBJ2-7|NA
TGTGCCAGCAGCTTAATGGCACCTCAAACCTACGAGCAGTACTTC
CASSLMAPQTYEQYF
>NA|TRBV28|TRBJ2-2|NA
TGTGCCAACCAGGACAGAAACACCGGGGAGCTGTTTTTT
CANQDRNTGELFF
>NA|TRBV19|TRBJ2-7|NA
TGTGCCAGTAGTGTGGCCAGGGTTAACGAGCAGTACTTC
CASSVARVNEQYF
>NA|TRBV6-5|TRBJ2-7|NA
TGTGCCAGCGCTGGGGGGTGGAGCTCCTACGAGCAGTACTTC
CASAGGWSSYEQYF
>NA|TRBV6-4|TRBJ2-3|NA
TGTGCCAGCAGTGACCGCGGGGAAACAGATACGCAGTATTTT
CASSDRGETDTQYF
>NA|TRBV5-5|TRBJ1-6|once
TGTGCCAGCAGCCCCACGGAGACCGATAATTCACCCCTCCACTTT
CASSPTETDNSPLHF
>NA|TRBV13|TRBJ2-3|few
TGTGCCAGCAGCTTAGGCCTAAGGGGTGCAGATACGCAGTATTTT
CASSLGLRGADTQYF
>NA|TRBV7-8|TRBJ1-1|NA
TGTGCCAGCAGCTTAAACGGAGCGAACACTGAAGCTTTCTTT
CASSLNGANTEAFF
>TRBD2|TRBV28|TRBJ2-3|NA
TGTGCCAGCACACGGGACTACCCCGGTGCCTACACAGATACGCAGTATTTT
CASTRDYPGAYTDTQYF
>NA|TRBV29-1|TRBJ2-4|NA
TGCAGCGTTGATCTCCTCCTAAACAAAAACATTCAGTACTTC
CSVDLLLNKNIQYF